This T cell receptor (beta chain) was recorded in a study of control samples from healthy donors and cancer patients. TCRdb's table, derived via immunoSEQ multiplex PCR, lists solely in-frame clones and lacks some. The repertoire includes about 89,000 clones, over 75% of them detected once, and 2% to 2.5% sits in the top ten. Germline CDR1 MNHNS, CDR2 SASEGT. The V and J ends lost 2 bases and 8 bases respectively, with 15 bases between them. The CDR3 runs to 14 residues. The sample comprised blood. The clonotype was recovered from a middle-aged woman in good health. The chain is built from TRBV6-1 and TRBJ1-2; a weak D match, TRBD1 (5 bases). The CDR3 bases are TGTGCCAGCAGTGAAACAGGAACCTATTTGGGCTACACCTTC. It specifies CASSETGTYLGYTF.